This is a list of T cell receptor beta chains from one sample in a study of CD8+ T cells in alopecia areata. TCRdb keeps only in-frame clones here, not all; method: immunoSEQ multiplex PCR. Among some 170,000 clones listed, about 66% were seen once. Sequencing used CD8+ T cells sorted from blood, obtained at week 0. These receptors all come from a human donor with alopecia areata. CDR3s include the opening cysteine and the closing phenylalanine or tryptophan. The D gene is left open where the match is weak. Clone size, where shown, is once, few, many, or a class for clones that have expanded.

size: once; D: NA; V: TRBV11-2; J: TRBJ2-7; DNA: TGTGCCAGCAGCTTAGCTGGGGGAAGGGTTCCGTACTTC; CDR3: CASSLAGGRVPYF
size: few; D: NA; V: TRBV29-1; J: TRBJ2-2; DNA: TGCAGCGTCCGACCTTCCGACAGCCCCACCGGGGAGCTGTTTTTT; CDR3: CSVRPSDSPTGELFF
size: NA; D: NA; V: TRBV7-9; J: TRBJ1-2; DNA: TGTGCCAGCAGCCGCCGCGACGGGAACTATGGCTACACCTTC; CDR3: CASSRRDGNYGYTF
size: many; D: NA; V: TRBV27; J: TRBJ2-2; DNA: TGTGCCAGCAGTTTATTAGCGAACACCGGGGAGCTGTTTTTT; CDR3: CASSLLANTGELFF
size: few; D: NA; V: TRBV7-9; J: TRBJ2-5; DNA: TGTGCCAGCAGCCTAGGCGGCCAAGAGACCCAGTACTTC; CDR3: CASSLGGQETQYF
size: NA; D: NA; V: TRBV5-1; J: TRBJ2-1; DNA: TGCGCCAGCAGCTCGTGGGGGGGCCATGAGCAGTTCTTC; CDR3: CASSSWGGHEQFF
size: few; D: TRBD1; V: TRBV5-5; J: TRBJ2-5; DNA: TGTGCCAGCAGCTTGGAAGTAGCAGGGGGTCGGGAGACCCAGTACTTC; CDR3: CASSLEVAGGRETQYF
size: NA; D: TRBD2; V: TRBV4-1; J: TRBJ2-1; DNA: TGCGCCAGCAGCCAAGGAGGATATAGCGGGGGGCTTTACAATGAGCAGTTCTTC; CDR3: CASSQGGYSGGLYNEQFF
size: NA; D: NA; V: TRBV15; J: TRBJ1-6; DNA: TGTGCCACCAGCAGAGATCGCAGGGGCTCCTATAATTCACCCCTCCACTTT; CDR3: CATSRDRRGSYNSPLHF
size: once; D: NA; V: TRBV9; J: TRBJ2-1; DNA: TGTGCCAGCAGCGCAGACCTTGAGCAGTTCTTC; CDR3: CASSADLEQFF
size: NA; D: TRBD1; V: TRBV7-8; J: TRBJ2-7; DNA: TGTGCCAGCAGCCTCCCCCCCGGGACAGACATGAACGAGCAGTACTTC; CDR3: CASSLPPGTDMNEQYF
size: NA; D: NA; V: TRBV27; J: TRBJ1-2; DNA: TGTGCCAGCAGTTTAGGAGGGAATGGCTACACCTTC; CDR3: CASSLGGNGYTF
size: NA; D: NA; V: TRBV5-1; J: TRBJ1-1; DNA: TGCGCCAGCAGTGGGGCGGGCACTGAAGCTTTCTTT; CDR3: CASSGAGTEAFF
size: few; D: NA; V: TRBV6-5; J: TRBJ1-5; DNA: TGTGCCAGCAGTTACACACACAGAGGCAATCAGCCCCAGCATTTT; CDR3: CASSYTHRGNQPQHF
size: NA; D: TRBD1; V: TRBV4-1; J: TRBJ1-1; DNA: TGCGCCAGCAGCCAAAGGACAGGGAAGAAAGCTGAAGCTTTCTTT; CDR3: CASSQRTGKKAEAFF
size: NA; D: NA; V: TRBV29-1; J: TRBJ1-2; DNA: TGCAGCGGGGGACCTTCGGCTTACTATGGCTACACCTTC; CDR3: CSGGPSAYYGYTF
size: NA; D: NA; V: TRBV4-1; J: TRBJ1-5; DNA: TGCGCCAGCAGCCAAGTTCTGAAGGGCAATCAGCCCCAGCATTTT; CDR3: CASSQVLKGNQPQHF
size: NA; D: NA; V: TRBV7-9; J: TRBJ2-3; DNA: TGTGCCAGCAGCTTTGGGGGCTCAGATACGCAGTATTTT; CDR3: CASSFGGSDTQYF
size: NA; D: NA; V: TRBV13; J: TRBJ2-1; DNA: TGTGCCAGCAGCTTAGAGTCAGGCTACAATGAGCAGTTCTTC; CDR3: CASSLESGYNEQFF
size: NA; D: TRBD1; V: TRBV15; J: TRBJ1-5; DNA: TGTGCCACCTCGCCCGGGACAGGGGGGCAGCCCCAGCATTTT; CDR3: CATSPGTGGQPQHF
size: NA; D: NA; V: TRBV20-1; J: TRBJ1-1; DNA: TGCAGTGCTGGTGAGGGTAGTGAAGCTTTCTTT; CDR3: CSAGEGSEAFF
size: few; D: NA; V: TRBV28; J: TRBJ2-7; DNA: TGTGCCAGCAGTTTACGGGGGGCACAGAACGAGCAGTACTTC; CDR3: CASSLRGAQNEQYF
size: NA; D: NA; V: TRBV7-2; J: TRBJ1-6; DNA: TGTGCCAGCAGCTTACCGGGGGCCAGATCACCCCTCCACTTT; CDR3: CASSLPGARSPLHF
size: few; D: TRBD2; V: TRBV11-2; J: TRBJ2-5; DNA: TGTGCCAGCAGCTCTCGGGGGGGCCCAGAGACCCAGTACTTC; CDR3: CASSSRGGPETQYF
size: NA; D: TRBD2; V: TRBV10-2; J: TRBJ2-3; DNA: TGCGCCAGCAGTGAGACGACTAGCGGGGGGCCCAGCACAGATACGCAGTATTTT; CDR3: CASSETTSGGPSTDTQYF
size: NA; D: TRBD1; V: TRBV27; J: TRBJ1-3; DNA: TGTGCCAGCAGTTTATCTCAGGGGGGCGGAAACACCATATATTTT; CDR3: CASSLSQGGGNTIYF
size: NA; D: NA; V: TRBV30; J: TRBJ2-7; DNA: TGTGCCGGCGACGGTCCGGGGGTTTCCTACGAGCAGTACTTC; CDR3: CAGDGPGVSYEQYF
size: NA; D: TRBD2; V: TRBV9; J: TRBJ2-5; DNA: TGTGCCAGCAGCGTAGGCGGGGGGCAACAAGAGACCCAGTACTTC; CDR3: CASSVGGGQQETQYF
size: NA; D: TRBD2; V: TRBV4-2; J: TRBJ2-3; DNA: TGTGCCAGCCGATTGAGCGGGGGGCCTAGCACAGATACGCAGTATTTT; CDR3: CASRLSGGPSTDTQYF
size: NA; D: NA; V: TRBV30; J: TRBJ1-1; DNA: TGTGCCTGGAGTCCTTCGGGATTTCGAAACACTGAAGCTTTCTTT; CDR3: CAWSPSGFRNTEAFF